The 2 T cell receptor beta chains given below trace back to one sample, sequenced in a study of blood T cell repertoires in COVID-19. The repertoire was sequenced with immunoSEQ multiplex PCR; TCRdb's copy has only in-frame clones and lacks some. The sample lists 200,000 to 250,000 clones; over 70% were seen once. Input material: peripheral blood. The receptors derive from a woman between 65 and 79 years old with acute or convalescent COVID-19.

This clone has a handful of counts. The chain employs TRBV4-2 and TRBJ2-5, with D uncertain. The V and J ends lost 0 bases and 5 bases respectively, with 7 bases between them. This CDR3 has 13 residues. CDR1 and CDR2 (germline): LGHNA, YNFKEQ. This CDR3 reads CASSQDGGETQYF. The CDR3 DNA is TGTGCCAGCAGCCAAGATGGCGGCGAGACCCAGTACTTC.

This clone has more than one count but fewer than ten. J is TRBJ2-1 and V is TRBV7-2, with 10 bases lining up with TRBD2. The trim removed 1 base at V and 1 base at J, leaving 1 base unmatched. The CDR3 is 16 amino acids. Germline V gene sequence: CDR1 SGHTA, CDR2 FQGNSA. The CDR3 DNA reads as TGTGCCAGCAGCTTAGGGACTAGCGGATCCTACAATGAGCAGTTCTTC. It is translated as CASSLGTSGSYNEQFF.